The T cell receptor (beta chain) described here comes from a study of cytomegalovirus exposure and HLA in healthy donors (dated by TCRdb to the late 2010s). Background for the entire study: In an earlier analysis of several hundred of the donors, 250 to 350 Gb of sequence data and some 100 million unique TCR beta sequences from 180 million or so T cells were reported. Roughly 300 gigabases of sequencing data and tens of millions of unique TCR sequences were included in an early release covering over 600 HLA-typed donors. Of the 398 genotyped donors, about 80% fell in the genetic ancestry cluster associated with self-reported Caucasian donors. The study aimed to test whether cataloging public T cell receptors could reveal signatures of past pathogen exposure. The study used immunosequencing to profile the T cell repertoires of more than 650 subjects and linked those repertoires to cytomegalovirus serostatus. Along with the approximately 700-subject first cohort, a separate validation cohort of over a hundred different subjects was used. To predict cytomegalovirus infection status, the study combined high-throughput TCR immunosequencing, statistical association of individual TCRs with disease status, and machine learning. A later analysis re-analyzed previously published TCR beta repertoires from roughly 690 donors and added high-resolution HLA genotyping to study TCR occurrence patterns. Rather than using new phenotypic data, the later analysis identified candidate immune exposures from TCR beta sequences and from how often those sequences occurred across donors. To decide whether each TCR beta V gene segment behaved as functional or pseudogenic, an earlier analysis of approximately 600 of the donors relied on high-throughput TCR beta sequencing. Donor age, sex, ethnicity and CMV serostatus were compiled together with the repertoire data. A later genetic analysis used genome-wide SNP genotypes for about 65% of the 666 donors, treating that subset as a discovery cohort. Every discovery cohort repertoire had been produced on one sequencing platform. HLA typing included class I and class II loci at four-digit resolution. Typing coverage varied by locus: roughly 629-630 donors for A, B, C, DRB1 and DQB1; about 520 for DQA1; more than 600 for DPA1; roughly 450 for DPB1. Five DR-DQ haplotypes were treated as single units for association and clustering because of strong linkage in the cohort. Among 398 genotyped donors of the cohort, an average of 235,054 unique TCR beta nucleotide sequences were sequenced per donor, roughly 20% of them non-productive.

Libraries were made using the immunoSEQ multiplex PCR assay. A mixture of 60 forward primers for TCR Vbeta segments and 13 reverse primers for TCR Jbeta segments was used in the multiplex PCR. The CDR3 region of rearranged TCR beta genes was amplified from genomic DNA by a multiplex PCR assay. The Illumina HiSeq System was used to sequence the amplified TCR beta libraries as 87-base-pair reads. The study's processing was this. Across the 600 to 700 repertoires, a later analysis counted roughly 84 million unique TCR beta chains, around 11 million of which were shared by at least two donors. Raw reads were error-corrected and collapsed into unique sequences by a nearest-neighbor algorithm in which closely related sequences were merged to remove PCR and sequencing errors. To assign V, D and J gene segments, CDR3 sequences were aligned to IMGT reference sequences. For a sequence to be retained, at least a six-nucleotide match to both a V gene segment and a J gene segment was required. Rearrangements were classified as productive when the CDR3 lacked stop codons and remained in frame with V and J, and all other rearrangements were classified as non-productive. CDR3 was defined by IMGT convention, running from the second conserved V-encoded cysteine to the conserved J-encoded phenylalanine. The earlier analysis of some 550 of the donors excluded any sequence lacking an unambiguous match to a single V gene segment. An earlier analysis of fewer than 750 of the donors classified V segments as functional when productive rearrangements were above 56.7% and as segregating when the standard deviation between donors was above 5%. A statistical classification framework was built to diagnose cytomegalovirus status from the catalog of TCR beta chain sequences. V and J gene assignment, in a later analysis, came from comparing TCR nucleotide sequences with IMGT/GENE-DB human TR gene sequences. In a later analysis, CDR3 sequences and most-parsimonious VDJ recombination scenarios were assigned using the TCRdist pipeline. A later analysis defined each TCR beta chain by its CDR3 amino acid sequence plus V-gene family, and excluded reads lacking a unique V-gene family. In a later analysis, fewer than 650 highly shared, low-generation-probability nucleotide sequences were removed to address suspected cross-contamination and a sequencing artifact. For each public chain, a later analysis derived a clonal expansion index from normalized ranks of inferred template counts within each repertoire. In a later analysis, generation probabilities were computed using a VDJ recombination model fitted to out-of-frame rearrangements, and the results were checked against IGoR. In a later analysis, hypergeometric tests were used to score TCR-TCR, TCR-HLA and TCR-CMV co-occurrence, with a repertoire-size bias correction applied to TCR pairs. False discovery rates were estimated in a later analysis by permuting HLA or CMV assignments 20 times. A later analysis grouped co-occurring TCRs with DBSCAN, adding TCRdist sequence similarity when clustering within HLA-allele-positive subsets. For co-occurrence clustering, repertoires with fewer than 30,000 or more than 120,000 public chains were excluded, along with five or six repertoires with anomalous nucleotide sharing. What TCRdb holds here is the immuneACCESS table cut down to in-frame rearrangements. Part of the clones is not present; checked against another copy, under half of the missing clones reflect an unresolved V gene, and the others are unexplained. That table furnishes V, J and clone size, whereas the DNA furnished D and trimming. Across this sample there are around 130,000 clones, with roughly 82% seen only once. 0.95% to 1.5% of the sample is taken by the ten largest.

On the study overall, not on this receptor specifically: HLA typing was unavailable for some donors at each locus, so association tests used only the typed subset. According to a later analysis, TCR association rates differed among HLA loci, with DRB1 alleles showing the most associated TCRs and HLA-C alleles showing the fewest. Most TCR sequences were observed very rarely across donors, whereas some public TCRs were present in many individuals. Linkage disequilibrium might explain the correlated functional status among segregating V segments, but an unknown experimental factor could not be excluded. The authors suggested that the approach could potentially be extended to other disease states and immunological phenotypes. A further reported finding was that TCR beta sequences accurately predicted the HLA-A and HLA-B alleles for most subjects in the first cohort. In a later genetic analysis, a missense DCLRE1C variant was associated with V-gene and J-gene trimming of TCR beta chains, and the association was replicated in an independent cohort. The sequencing pipeline was judged likely to have produced a cluster of highly shared sequence variants as a technical artifact. Specific HLA alleles were associated with 15,000 to 20,000 TCR beta sequences at a false discovery rate of 0.05 in a later analysis. The classifier was reported to diagnose cytomegalovirus status with high specificity and sensitivity in both the original cohort and the validation cohort. Roughly 15 rarely observed V segments, including chromosome 9 orphons, were excluded from the earlier analysis of about 500 of the donors because counts were too low. Strong co-occurrence of HLA alleles, especially DR and DQ, made assigning TCR associations to individual alleles difficult. In this cohort, only TCR beta chains were sequenced, and detectable features were limited by the absence of alpha or paired-chain data. Compared with equally common non-associated chains, HLA-associated TCR beta chains in a later analysis were more clonally expanded and had lower generation probabilities. The 87-base-pair reads could not distinguish some IMGT-functional V segments, including TRBV6-2 and TRBV6-3, so those segments were excluded. In an earlier analysis of more than 500 of the donors, most TCR beta V segments appeared in productive rearrangements about 87% or about 30% of the time, broadly matching IMGT annotations. In vitro tests confirmed that a few of the cytomegalovirus-associated TCR beta chains recognize cytomegalovirus antigens. Presence/absence analyses assumed roughly uniform sequencing depth across donors, an assumption that may not hold. For the cohort, immune exposure information was limited to CMV serostatus. In the study, roughly 160 TCR beta chains were listed as associated with cytomegalovirus. Most CMV-associated TCR beta chains appeared to be HLA-restricted in a later analysis, and the HLA associations seemed to be driven largely by CMV exposure. According to a later analysis, parvovirus B19, influenza, CMV and Epstein-Barr virus appeared linked to several top co-occurrence clusters. In a later genetic analysis, fewer N-insertions in productive TCRs were reported among donors in an Asian-associated ancestry cluster than the approximately 710-donor mean.

The cohort comprised around 690 healthy bone marrow donors. At the time of sampling, every cohort member was nominally healthy, though immune exposures that went unrecorded were likely present. The donor tested CMV seronegative and was one of the 352 seronegative cohort members. A peripheral blood sample was provided by each donor, and peripheral blood mononuclear cells were used for TCR beta sequencing. The Qiagen DNeasy Blood Extraction Kit was used to extract genomic DNA from the blood cell samples. Reading from cysteine to phenylalanine, the CDR3 counts 15 amino acids. The entry retains the CDR3 DNA only, 45 bases that are in frame from base 1. CDR1 and CDR2 were assigned from the germline V gene as MGHRA and YSYEKL. Here V drops 3 bases and J drops 5 bases, and the junction holds 5 bases not matched to any gene. Only a few counts were recorded for this clone. What this receptor recognizes is not known. Base-call qualities are not available, and no considerably larger clone is one nucleotide away.

The specimen was PBMCs. The chain links TRBV4-1 with TRBJ2-2, and 8 junction bases match TRBD1. The TCR sequence derives from a boy aged 5 to 17 in good health and CMV-seronegative. The CDR3 protein sequence reads: CASSQVQGVTGELFF. DNA sequence: TGCGCCAGCAGCCAGGTACAGGGGGTGACCGGGGAGCTGTTTTTT.